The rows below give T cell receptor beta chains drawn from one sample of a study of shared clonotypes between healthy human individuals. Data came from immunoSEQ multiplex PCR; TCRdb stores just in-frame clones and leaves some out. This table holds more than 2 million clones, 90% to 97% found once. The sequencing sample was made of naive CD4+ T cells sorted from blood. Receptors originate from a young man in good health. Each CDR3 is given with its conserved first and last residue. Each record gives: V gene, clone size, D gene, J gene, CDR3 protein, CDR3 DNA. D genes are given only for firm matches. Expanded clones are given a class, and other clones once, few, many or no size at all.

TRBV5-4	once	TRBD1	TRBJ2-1	CASRSRDRGLSYNEQFF	TGTGCCAGCAGGAGCCGGGACAGGGGGCTTTCCTACAATGAGCAGTTCTTC
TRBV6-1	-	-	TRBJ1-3	CASSEARGGAGNTIYF	TGTGCCAGCAGTGAAGCGCGAGGCGGTGCTGGAAACACCATATATTTT
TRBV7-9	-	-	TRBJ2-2	CASSSKGGSSTGELFF	TGTGCCAGCAGCTCAAAGGGGGGGTCGAGCACCGGGGAGCTGTTTTTT
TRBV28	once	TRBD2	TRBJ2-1	CASSSGGAGGSYNEQFF	TGTGCCAGCAGTAGCGGGGGGGCCGGTGGCTCCTACAATGAGCAGTTCTTC
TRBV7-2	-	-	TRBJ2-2	CASSFFVQNTGELFF	TGTGCCAGCAGCTTTTTCGTACAGAACACCGGGGAGCTGTTTTTT
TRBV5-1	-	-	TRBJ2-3	CASRVDGKNTDTQYF	TGCGCCAGCAGGGTGGACGGAAAAAACACAGATACGCAGTATTTT
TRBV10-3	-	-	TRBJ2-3	CAISEKGLTDTQYF	TGTGCCATCAGTGAAAAGGGTCTGACAGATACGCAGTATTTT
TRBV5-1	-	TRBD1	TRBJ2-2	CASSLGQVTGELFF	TGCGCCAGCAGCCTCGGACAGGTCACCGGGGAGCTGTTTTTT
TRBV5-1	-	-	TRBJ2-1	CASSLEGGSYNEQFF	TGCGCCAGCAGCTTGGAAGGGGGTTCCTACAATGAGCAGTTCTTC
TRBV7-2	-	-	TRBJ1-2	CASSPRTANYGYTF	TGTGCCAGCAGCCCCCGGACAGCTAACTATGGCTACACCTTC
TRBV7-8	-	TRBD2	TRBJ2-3	CASSLAWTSGGTDTQYF	TGTGCCAGCAGCTTAGCGTGGACTAGCGGAGGGACAGATACGCAGTATTTT
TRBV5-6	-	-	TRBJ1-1	CASSLWAGEAFF	TGTGCCAGCAGCTTGTGGGCTGGTGAAGCTTTCTTT
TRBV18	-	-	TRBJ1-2	CASSKSFGSHGYTF	TGTGCCAGCTCCAAGAGCTTCGGGTCGCATGGCTACACCTTC
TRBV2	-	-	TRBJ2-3	CASRTGTDTQYF	TGTGCCAGCAGGACTGGCACAGATACGCAGTATTTT
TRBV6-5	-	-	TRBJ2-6	CASSYSLSSGANVLTF	TGTGCCAGCAGTTACTCGTTATCATCTGGGGCCAACGTCCTGACTTTC
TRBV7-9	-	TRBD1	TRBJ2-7	CASSLFIWDSSYEQYF	TGTGCCAGCAGCTTATTCATCTGGGACAGCTCCTACGAGCAGTACTTC
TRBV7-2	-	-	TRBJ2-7	CASTLGDTSSYEQYF	TGTGCCAGCACATTAGGGGACACCTCCTCCTACGAGCAGTACTTC
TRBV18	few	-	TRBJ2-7	CASSTNRGQGHEQYF	TGTGCCAGCTCAACCAACCGGGGCCAGGGCCACGAGCAGTACTTC
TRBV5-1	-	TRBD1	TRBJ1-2	CASSLDRGGYGYTF	TGCGCCAGCAGCTTGGACAGGGGTGGCTATGGCTACACCTTC
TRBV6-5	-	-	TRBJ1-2	CASRSGGGYGYTF	TGTGCCAGCAGATCCGGGGGCGGCTATGGCTACACCTTC
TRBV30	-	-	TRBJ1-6	CAGEADSPLHF	TGTGCCGGGGAGGCCGATTCACCCCTCCACTTT
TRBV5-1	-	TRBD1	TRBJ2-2	CASSAGSTGARYGELFF	TGCGCCAGCAGCGCAGGCTCAACAGGGGCGCGGTACGGGGAGCTGTTTTTT
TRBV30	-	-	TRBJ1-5	CAWSAGRNQPQHF	TGTGCCTGGAGTGCCGGGAGGAACCAGCCCCAGCATTTT
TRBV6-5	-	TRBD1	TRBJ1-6	CASSYEGAGSPLHF	TGTGCCAGCAGTTACGAGGGGGCGGGTTCACCCCTCCACTTT
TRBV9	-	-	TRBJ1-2	CASSPRDLNYGYTF	TGTGCCAGCAGCCCGAGGGACCTGAACTATGGCTACACCTTC
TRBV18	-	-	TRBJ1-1	CASSPPSLRGDEAFF	TGTGCCAGCTCACCACCGTCATTGCGTGGGGATGAAGCTTTCTTT
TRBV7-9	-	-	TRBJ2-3	CASSFFGRDTQYF	TGTGCCAGCAGCTTTTTCGGGCGAGATACGCAGTATTTT
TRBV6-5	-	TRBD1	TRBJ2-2	CASSYFTGANTGELFF	TGTGCCAGCAGTTACTTTACAGGGGCGAACACCGGGGAGCTGTTTTTT
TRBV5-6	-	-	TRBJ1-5	CASSFGGLGNQPQHF	TGTGCCAGCAGCTTTGGGGGTCTGGGCAATCAGCCCCAGCATTTT
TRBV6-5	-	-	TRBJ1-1	CASGEALLNTEAFF	TGTGCCAGCGGAGAGGCCCTGTTGAACACTGAAGCTTTCTTT
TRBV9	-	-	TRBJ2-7	CASSSGWAVWEQYF	TGTGCCAGCAGCTCGGGATGGGCAGTTTGGGAGCAGTACTTC
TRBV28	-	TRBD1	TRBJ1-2	CASSRTGTARLYGYTF	TGTGCCAGCAGTAGGACCGGGACAGCGCGGTTATATGGCTACACCTTC
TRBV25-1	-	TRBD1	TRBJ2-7	CASSEYRGQGNEQYF	TGTGCCAGCAGTGAATATAGGGGACAGGGCAACGAGCAGTACTTC
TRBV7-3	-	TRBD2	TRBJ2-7	CASSLLAGDSYEQYF	TGTGCCAGCAGCTTACTAGCGGGGGACTCCTACGAGCAGTACTTC
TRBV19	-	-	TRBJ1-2	CASRDMRESGYTF	TGTGCCAGTAGAGATATGAGGGAATCCGGCTACACCTTC
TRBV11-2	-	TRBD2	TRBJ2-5	CASSSNPGGQETQYF	TGTGCCAGCAGCTCGAATCCGGGGGGCCAAGAGACCCAGTACTTC
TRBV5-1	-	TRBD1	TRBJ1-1	CASRQGSGNTEAFF	TGCGCCAGCAGACAGGGGTCGGGGAACACTGAAGCTTTCTTT
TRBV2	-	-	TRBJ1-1	CASILAVSDTEAFF	TGTGCCAGCATTCTTGCCGTTAGTGACACTGAAGCTTTCTTT
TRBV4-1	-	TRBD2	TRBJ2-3	CASSQDLAGGTDTQYF	TGCGCCAGCAGCCAAGATCTGGCGGGGGGCACAGATACGCAGTATTTT
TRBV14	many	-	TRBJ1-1	CASSPGRSTEAFF	TGTGCCAGCAGCCCGGGGAGGAGCACTGAAGCTTTCTTT
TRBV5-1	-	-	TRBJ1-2	CASSLSGNGYTF	TGCGCCAGCAGCTTGAGTGGGAACGGCTACACCTTC
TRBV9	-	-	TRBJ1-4	CASSDRPWANEKLFF	TGTGCCAGCAGCGACCGACCCTGGGCGAATGAAAAACTGTTTTTT
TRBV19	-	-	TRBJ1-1	CASSPPGQRRAFF	TGTGCCAGTAGTCCACCGGGACAAAGAAGAGCTTTCTTT
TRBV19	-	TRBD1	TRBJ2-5	CASSRQGQETQYF	TGTGCCAGTAGCCGACAGGGGCAAGAGACCCAGTACTTC
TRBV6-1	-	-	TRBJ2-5	CASSEKGTSGTQYF	TGTGCCAGCAGTGAAAAAGGCACCTCAGGGACCCAGTACTTC